The rows below give T cell receptor beta chains drawn from one sample of a study of HIV-infected patients and healthy controls. TCRdb independently ran MiXCR on the 5' RACE reads; one entry per CDR3 protein. The sample has about 67,000 distinct CDR3 sequences, 16% seen once. The sequenced sample was CD4+ T cells from blood. The receptor set was obtained from a human donor in good health. Each CDR3 is given with its conserved first and last residue. Fields, in order: J gene, clone size, D gene, V gene, CDR3 DNA, CDR3 protein. A D gene is named only where the DNA matches it firmly. For some rows the clone size is stated as once, few or many, or as a class when expanded; others skip it.

>TRBJ2-7|many|TRBD2|TRBV27
TGTGCCAGCAGAAGAGCGGGAGCGAAGTACGAGCAGTACTTC
CASRRAGAKYEQYF
>TRBJ1-1|many|-|TRBV3-1
TGTGCCAGCACGGCCGGAGGGGTGTCTGAAGCTTTCTTT
CASTAGGVSEAFF
>TRBJ2-1|many|-|TRBV24-1
TGTGCCACCAGTGATCCTACGACACCCTACAATGAGCAGTTCTTC
CATSDPTTPYNEQFF
>TRBJ2-2|-|-|TRBV2
TGTGCCAGCAGATCTAGCGAAAGCACCGGGGAGCTGTTTTTT
CASRSSESTGELFF
>TRBJ2-3|-|-|TRBV5-1
TGCGCCAGCAGCTTGATGGGGGGTTCGGCGGGCGGCCCCCTCACCGCAGATACGCAGTATTTT
CASSLMGGSAGGPLTADTQYF
>TRBJ1-5|-|-|TRBV6-2/TRBV6-3
TGTGCCAGCAGTTACGGGGCCGCGCGGGGCAATCAGCCCCAGCATTTT
CASSYGAARGNQPQHF
>TRBJ2-7|-|-|TRBV30
TGTGCCTGGAACCTGGGGGGAGGATACGAGCAGTACTTC
CAWNLGGGYEQYF
>TRBJ2-2|-|TRBD1|TRBV19
TGTGCCAGTAGTGTTGGACAGGGGGCGTCTCCCGGGGAGCTGTTTTTT
CASSVGQGASPGELFF
>TRBJ2-1|-|-|TRBV6-2/TRBV6-3
TGTGCCAGCACCAATACCCTTTACAATGAGCAGTTCTTC
CASTNTLYNEQFF
>TRBJ2-7|-|TRBD1|TRBV20-1
TGCAGTGCTAGAGGACAGGGCCCCTACGAGCAGTACTTC
CSARGQGPYEQYF
>TRBJ2-1|-|TRBD2|TRBV14
TGTGCCAGCAGCCGACCGGGACTAGCAGTTTACAATGAGCAGTTCTTC
CASSRPGLAVYNEQFF
>TRBJ1-1|-|-|TRBV7-8
TGTGCCAGCAGCTTAGTGCGGCACACTGAAGCTTTCTTT
CASSLVRHTEAFF
>TRBJ2-3|many|-|TRBV5-1
TGCGCCAGCAGCTTGCACGCTAGCACAGATACGCAGTATTTT
CASSLHASTDTQYF
>TRBJ1-1|few|-|TRBV30
TGTGCCTGGAGATTCGGGACTGAAGCTTTCTTT
CAWRFGTEAFF
>TRBJ2-1|-|TRBD2|TRBV6-2/TRBV6-3
TGTGCCAGCAGTCAGCGGGAGCCCAGGTACAATGAGCAGTTCTTC
CASSQREPRYNEQFF
>TRBJ2-1|many|TRBD2|TRBV5-5
TGTGCCAGCAGCTATAGCGGGAGCGGCAATGAGCAGTTCTTC
CASSYSGSGNEQFF
>TRBJ2-2|few|-|TRBV11-3
TGTGCCAGCAGCTCTCCGAGGGATGGGGTACTGTTTTTT
CASSSPRDGVLFF
>TRBJ2-2|many|TRBD2|TRBV5-1
TGCGCCAGCCATAGCGGGATTTCCTGGACCGGGGAGCTGTTTTTT
CASHSGISWTGELFF
>TRBJ2-1|-|-|TRBV20-1
TGCAGTGCTCCCAGCCTGTCCTACAATGAGCAGTTCTTC
CSAPSLSYNEQFF
>TRBJ2-1|-|-|TRBV30
TGTGCCTGGACCAGGGTCGCCAATGAGCAGTTCTTC
CAWTRVANEQFF
>TRBJ2-5|many|-|TRBV2
TGTGCCAGTAAGGAAGAGACCCAGTACTTC
CASKEETQYF
>TRBJ1-2|few|-|TRBV6-2/TRBV6-3
TGTGCCAGCAGTTACACAGGCGAATTCGGCTACACCTTC
CASSYTGEFGYTF
>TRBJ2-3|-|-|TRBV7-9
TGTGCCAGCAGCTTAGCCGGCGGGACCGCGTATCGGGTCACAGATACGCAGTATTTT
CASSLAGGTAYRVTDTQYF
>TRBJ2-7|few|TRBD2|TRBV7-2
TGTGCCAGCAGCCCGGGCCCCAAAGCGGGAGGCCTATTGGAGCAGTACTTC
CASSPGPKAGGLLEQYF
>TRBJ1-2|few|-|TRBV5-1
TGCGCCAGCAGCAAGACAGCGCCAGGGCTCTATGGCTACACCTTC
CASSKTAPGLYGYTF
>TRBJ2-4|few|-|TRBV6-2/TRBV6-3
TGTGCCAGCAGTCCGACCCTAGCCAAAAACATTCAGTACTTC
CASSPTLAKNIQYF
>TRBJ2-1|-|-|TRBV2
TGTGCCAGCAGTGAGGACAGTGGGTCCTACAATGAGCAGTTCTTC
CASSEDSGSYNEQFF
>TRBJ2-5|-|TRBD2|TRBV20-1
TGCAGTGCATCGCTAGCGGGAGTAGAGACCCAGTACTTC
CSASLAGVETQYF